This T cell receptor beta chain was documented in a study of shared clonotypes between healthy human individuals (dated by TCRdb to the early 2020s). For the wider study: A few men and a couple of women, aged 18 to 49 years, made up the cohort. Per donor, three plates each were used for CD4 naive and CD4 memory, two for CD8 naive, and one for CD8 memory. To estimate repertoire size and how much clonotypes are shared between individuals, the study performed deep sequencing of blood TCR repertoires from five healthy adults. Different laboratories and diverse techniques were used to prepare libraries and sequence TCR repertoires, to increase sequencing depth and limit assay-specific biases. Each donor's leukapheresis produced roughly between about 0.8 and 8.9 billion PBMCs.

The full study reports these points: The small number of donors limited the genetic and exposure-history diversity represented. Sharing across four donors was observed for 4.5% to 6.5% of naive CD4, about 3.2% of naive CD8, roughly 2.3% of memory CD4, and roughly 0.4% of memory CD8 clonotypes. Pairwise subsampling led to the expectation that sequencing depth would affect the degree of clonotype sharing among donors. Sampling was limited to blood, and TCR repertoires in tissue likely differ from TCR repertoires in blood. Even with the large sequencing depth, rarefaction of the sorted-subset datasets indicated that sequencing was incomplete. Compared with non-shared clonotypes, the clonotypes found in all four sorted-subset donors had higher generation probabilities. Naive subsets generally had larger estimated clonotype richness than memory subsets did.

Comment on this clone: Its recognized antigen is unknown. Within one base of it there is no much larger clone, and no base qualities were kept.

TCR CDR3 regions were amplified from genomic DNA by multiplex PCR using the deep immunoSEQ assay. Genomic DNA extracted from each cell subset was distributed evenly over all wells of several immunoSEQ 96-well plates, and each plate served as one replicate. Each replicate PCR for sorted subsets received approximately 220 ng genomic DNA, equal to tens of thousands of T cell genomes. Purified libraries were measured with a Qubit 3.0 fluorometer, size-checked on a Bioanalyzer 2100, and measured again with the KAPA Library Quantification kit. A separate single-read 150-cycle Illumina NextSeq 550 flow cell was used to sequence each immunoSEQ 96-well plate. In the paper's pipeline: Because the immunoSEQ output included only junctional sequences and no quality scores, the filtering could not be the same as the filtering used for full-length reads. To assign V/J genes and CDR3, sequences were annotated using PyIR, a Python wrapper for IgBLAST v1.9, with IMGT germline references. Reads with weak V/J assignments (E-value above 1e-6), missing CDR3, stop codons, out-of-frame junctions, or ambiguous translated residues were removed. V3J clonotypes were defined by identical inferred V gene, J gene, and CDR3 amino acid sequence. Percentage overlap between repertoires was calculated by dividing the number of shared unique clonotypes by the size of the smaller repertoire. Richness of each repertoire was evaluated using RTK rarefaction, the Chao1 estimator, and Recon v2.1 estimates of unobserved clonotypes. For all TCRbeta clonotypes obtained by the gDNA method from several donors, generation probabilities were computed with OLGA. TCRdb provides this immuneACCESS table in a form limited to in-frame rearrangements. Some clones are lacking; in checked studies, under half of them reflect an unresolved V gene, and why the rest are absent is not known. Clone size and the V and J calls come from that table; the DNA yielded D and trimming. Within this sample are some 1,900,000 clones, with about 95% of them counted one time only. The ten largest clonotypes hold under 1.5% of the sample.

CD8 naive samples consisted of CD45RO-negative cells that were positively selected for CCR7, yielding a CD45RA+CCR7+ population without TemRA cells. Healthy HIV-negative adults with no recently reported acute infections or vaccinations were included as donors. Only Caucasian adults living in Nashville, Tennessee, USA were represented among the donors. Blood was collected by leukapheresis, and PBMCs were isolated by Ficoll-Histopaque density gradient centrifugation and then cryopreserved in liquid nitrogen vapor phase. Analytical flow cytometry was used to check the purity and quantity of every magnetically sorted T cell population. From each sorted fraction, genomic DNA was isolated and quantified by UV absorbance on a Nanodrop 2000c. This sequence originates from a man between 18 and 29 years old in good health. Sequenced sample: naive CD8+ T cells sorted from blood. Per the publication, the cell subset or site label means: CD45RA+CCR7+.

The DNA sequence is as follows: TGTGCCAGCAGCTTATGGGGAAGAGAGAATGGCTACACCTTC. Protein translation: CASSLWGRENGYTF. The sequence links TRBV5-6 to TRBJ1-2; the D gene lacks a confident call. The germline V gene provides CDR1 SGHDT and CDR2 YYEEEE. V sheds 2 bases and J sheds 6 bases, leaving 14 bases between their ends. The CDR3 holds 14 amino acids from the cysteine to the phenylalanine. The retained sequence is limited to the CDR3, 42 bases, with the frame set at the first base.